This T cell receptor (beta chain) was retrieved from a study of OX40 agonist ivuxolimab in advanced cancers. With respect to the entire study: Ivuxolimab, which targeted the costimulatory receptor OX40 (CD134), was an agonistic, fully human IgG2 monoclonal antibody. The monotherapy dose-escalation portion (N ≈ 50 patients) of the phase I ivuxolimab trial is reported in the paper. Prior anti-PD-1, anti-PD-L1 or anti-CTLA-4 therapy was permitted, and about two fifths of dose-escalation patients had received checkpoint inhibitors. A male proportion of 82.7% and a mean age of approximately 60 years, ranging from about 20 to 79, were recorded for the dose-escalation cohort. Intravenous ivuxolimab was administered to patients every 2 weeks at six dose levels: 0.01, 0.1, 0.3, 1.5, 3 and 10 mg/kg. The point of sequencing TCRbeta in the periphery was to test whether ivuxolimab changed TCR sequence diversity and drove clonal T-cell expansion. Partial responses occurred in three dose-escalation patients, of whom one had hepatocellular carcinoma and two had cutaneous melanoma. Of the 50 or so patients in dose escalation, some 20 had hepatocellular carcinoma, about 15 had melanoma, 9 had renal cell carcinoma and 9 had head and neck cancer.

With respect to this clone: Its antigen is currently not known. Base qualities are not at hand, and no much larger clone is one base apart.

For sequencing of the TCRbeta CDR3 region, genomic DNA was extracted from the sorted cells. The immunoSEQ Assay was used to sequence the TCRbeta CDR3 regions. In its TCRdb copy, this immuneACCESS table keeps in-frame sequences only and misses some clones. Where compared with another copy, unresolved V genes explain less than half of these, and the others have no known cause. Across this sample there are about 86,000 clones, with 70% to 90% seen only once. The ten largest clones capture less than 1.5% of the sample. Sequences MNHEY (CDR1) and SMNVEV (CDR2) are obtained from the germline V gene (reference sequence). From the cysteine up to the phenylalanine, the CDR3 has a length of 19 residues. Kept here is only the CDR3 DNA, which spans 57 bases and is read in frame from base 1. For this chain, trimming is 6 bases at the V end and 1 base at the J end, and the number of junction bases without a gene match is 12.

The trial excluded patients who had a history of autoimmune disease or who were on systemic immunosuppression. Peripheral blood for TCR sequencing was collected from all dose cohorts at baseline, on cycle 4 day 1, and on cycle 7 day 1. The samples were taken from a phase I, first-in-human, multicenter, open-label dose-escalation trial of ivuxolimab. Adults with locally advanced or metastatic melanoma, renal cell, hepatocellular, or head and neck squamous cell carcinoma were enrolled in the trial. Before TCR sequencing, CD4+ T cells and CD8+ T cells were sorted from peripheral blood as separate populations. Study-level results and caveats: Low levels of normalized T-cell clonal expansion were also seen in some patients who did not respond. At doses of 0.1 to 3.0 mg/kg, clonal expansion of both CD4+ and CD8+ T cells in blood was seen between baseline and week 6. Which antigens the clonally expanded peripheral T cells were specific for was not determined. After ivuxolimab, more expanded clones were found on average in CD8+ T cells than in CD4+ T cells. In the 0.1-3.0 mg/kg groups, partial responders were among the patients with the lowest normalized peripheral clonal expansion, particularly in CD8+ T cells.

The TCR originated in an adult with an advanced solid tumor such as melanoma, head and neck, liver or kidney cancer. The V and J genes are TRBV27 and TRBJ2-3; the central 14 bases match TRBD2. The source was CD4+ or CD8+ T cells sorted from blood, collected in a trial of the OX40 agonist ivuxolimab. The DNA sequence is TGTGCCAGCAGCTACCGACTAGCGGGAGGGCCTTGGGGCACAGATACGCAGTATTTT. This yields the protein CASSYRLAGGPWGTDTQYF.